Shown below are 31 T cell receptor beta chains from a single sample sequenced in a study of shared clonotypes between healthy human individuals. Profiled with immunoSEQ multiplex PCR; TCRdb holds only in-frame clones, not every one. The sample includes nearly 1,000,000 clones, about 80% seen only once; the top ten take about 1.5%. The specimen sequenced was memory CD4+ T cells sorted from blood. Specified subset: CD45RA-negative fraction. These receptors all stem from a young man in good health.

The table lists this clone with a few counts. The V and J genes are TRBV5-1 and TRBJ2-2, with D possibly matching TRBD1 (6 bases). The germline V gene encodes CDR1 SGHRS and CDR2 YFSETQ. With 4 bases removed from V and 4 bases from J, the gap between germline ends came to 17 bases. CDR3 length equals 16 residues. CDR3: CASSPDPRTATGELFF. CDR3 DNA: TGCGCCAGCAGCCCGGATCCAAGGACAGCCACCGGGGAGCTGTTTTTT.

A remark on this clone: The sample contains more than one DNA sequence encoding this CDR3. This sequence joins TRBV18 and TRBJ1-2; D perhaps matches TRBD1 (6 bases). The V gene's germline CDR1 is KGHSH and CDR2 LQKENI. The V and J ends lost 3 bases and 8 bases respectively, with 13 bases between them. The CDR3 has 13 amino acids. The CDR3 DNA follows: TGTGCCAGCTCACCGTCGGACAGCCGAGGCTACACCTTC. It yields the protein CASSPSDSRGYTF. Drawing the rest from reference TRBV18 and TRBJ1-2, the complete variable domain is NAGVMQNPRHLVRRRGQEARLRCSPMKGHSHVYWYRQLPEEGLKFMVYLQKENIIDESGMPKERFSAEFPKEGPSILRIQQVVRGDSAAYFCASSPSDSRGYTFGSGTRLTVV.

This clone was found once. The chain is built from TRBV6-1 and TRBJ2-5; D might be TRBD1 or TRBD2, each matching 6 bases. The CDR3 loop spans 15 amino acids. V was cut by 2 bases and J by 5 bases, with 15 bases left in between. The germline V gene encodes CDR1 MNHNS and CDR2 SASEGT. The CDR3 DNA is TGTGCCAGCAGTGAAACGGGGGCCGGAGGCGAGACCCAGTACTTC. It codes for CASSETGAGGETQYF.

CDR3 loop: CASSTRSASSYNEQFF. Here the CDR3 DNA reads TGTGCCAGTAGTACTAGGAGCGCAAGCTCCTACAATGAGCAGTTCTTC. This chain joins TRBV19 and TRBJ2-1; D gene unclear. Germline V gene sequence: CDR1 LNHDA, CDR2 SQIVND (reference sequence). The CDR3 length is 16 residues. Trimming took 4 bases from V and 0 from J, leaving 13 bases between them.

The chain carries TRBV9 and TRBJ1-1; 7 nucleotides align to TRBD1. Trimming at V came to 4 bases and at J to 2 bases, leaving 11 bases not matched to a gene. Germline CDR1 SGDLS, CDR2 YYNGEE. The CDR3 sequence is 16 residues long. In DNA, the CDR3 is TGTGCCAGCAGCCCCACAGTGACAGGGAAAAACACTGAAGCTTTCTTT. Its protein is CASSPTVTGKNTEAFF.

This clone was found once. The V gene is TRBV6-1, the J gene TRBJ1-5; 10 bases map to TRBD1. Germline values: CDR1 MNHNS, CDR2 SASEGT. J lost 2 bases, V lost 4 bases, and 5 bases had no gene match. CDR3 length: 16 amino acids. CDR3 nucleotides: TGTGCCAGCAGTGTTGGGACAGGGGTAGGCAATCAGCCCCAGCATTTT. Its protein product is CASSVGTGVGNQPQHF.

The rearrangement links TRBV11-3 to TRBJ2-2; 12 positions match TRBD2. The CDR3 is 19 amino acids. Per germline, CDR1 SGHNT and CDR2 YENEEA. V lost 5 bases, J lost 7 bases, and 17 bases stayed unmatched. The CDR3 DNA reads as TGTGCCAGCAGCCCAAGTCGACTAGCGGGGGCCCCGGAAGGCGGGGAGCTGTTTTTT. Translation gives CASSPSRLAGAPEGGELFF.

The chain combines TRBV2 with TRBJ2-1; TRBD2 matches 8 bases. Per germline, CDR1 SNHLY and CDR2 FYNNEI. Trimming cost V 3 bases and J 10 bases; bases outside gene matches: 8. The CDR3 consists of 14 residues. The CDR3: CASSELAGKGEQFF. CDR3 in DNA: TGTGCCAGCAGTGAGTTAGCGGGAAAGGGAGAGCAGTTCTTC.

This chain joins TRBV18 and TRBJ2-5, with D possibly matching TRBD1 (5 bases). Per the germline V gene, CDR1 is KGHSH and CDR2 is LQKENI. The CDR3 extends over 11 amino acids. Trimming stripped 3 bases from V and 9 bases from J, with 8 bases between. CDR3 protein: CASSPEGAQYF. CDR3 nucleotide sequence: TGTGCCAGCTCACCCGAAGGGGCCCAGTACTTC. The full variable domain, with the rest looked up from reference TRBV18 and TRBJ2-5, is NAGVMQNPRHLVRRRGQEARLRCSPMKGHSHVYWYRQLPEEGLKFMVYLQKENIIDESGMPKERFSAEFPKEGPSILRIQQVVRGDSAAYFCASSPEGAQYFGPGTRLLVL.

This chain joins TRBV2 and TRBJ2-7; TRBD1 matches 9 bases. V shed 4 bases and J 5 bases; nucleotides not matched to a gene: 12. CDR3 length: 16 amino acids. The V gene's germline CDR1 is SNHLY and CDR2 FYNNEI. The CDR3 region is CASSAYQGQGGNEQYF. For the CDR3, the DNA is TGTGCCAGCAGTGCCTACCAGGGACAGGGAGGAAACGAGCAGTACTTC.

The J gene is TRBJ1-5, the V gene TRBV7-8, with 7 bases fitting TRBD1. Trimming at V came to 5 bases and at J to 7 bases, leaving 5 bases not matched to a gene. This CDR3 has 13 amino acids. CDR1 and CDR2 (germline): SGHVS, FQNEAQ. CDR3 sequence: CASSRDRDQPQHF. The CDR3 region has the DNA TGTGCCAGCAGCCGGGACAGAGACCAGCCCCAGCATTTT.

The chain employs TRBV7-6 and TRBJ1-1; weak D call: TRBD1 (5 bases). This CDR3 has 14 amino acids. Germline-derived CDR1 and CDR2 are SGHVS and FNYEAQ. V dropped 1 base and J dropped 2 bases, with 8 bases sitting between them. This CDR3 reads CASSLETANTEAFF. DNA of the CDR3: TGTGCCAGCAGCTTAGAGACAGCAAACACTGAAGCTTTCTTT.

This clone was detected only a few times. The chain joins TRBV18 to TRBJ1-2, with a weak D call TRBD1 (6 bases). Germline CDR1 reads KGHSH; CDR2 reads LQKENI. CDR3 length: 14 residues. The V gene lost 6 bases and the J gene lost 7 bases, with 18 bases spanning the gap. The CDR3: CASSPDRRGGGYTF. CDR3 DNA: TGTGCCAGCTCTCCCGACAGGCGCGGAGGTGGCTACACCTTC.

The sample holds one count of this clone. The CDR3 sequence: CASSPRRETGGNQPQHF. As DNA, the CDR3 is TGTGCCAGCTCACCACGACGGGAGACAGGGGGCAATCAGCCCCAGCATTTT. The chain couples TRBV18 to TRBJ1-5; 8 bases are a match to TRBD1. This CDR3 comprises 17 residues. Per the germline V gene, CDR1 is KGHSH and CDR2 is LQKENI. The V and J ends lost 1 base and 2 bases, in that order; junction bases with no gene match: 7.

The chain carries TRBV4-1 and TRBJ2-7, with a possible D match to TRBD2 (5 bases). Per the germline V gene, CDR1 is MGHRA and CDR2 is YSYEKL. This CDR3 has 14 residues. With 1 base removed from V and 3 bases from J, the gap between germline ends came to 10 bases. The CDR3 sequence is CASSQGGSLYEQYF. The CDR3 nucleotides are TGCGCCAGCAGCCAAGGTGGGAGCCTCTACGAGCAGTACTTC.

This clone occurred a few times. The rearrangement links TRBV9 to TRBJ2-7, with TRBD2 identical over 8 bases. V trimming: 0 bases; J trimming: 0 bases; junction bases outside the gene matches: 2. CDR3 size: 15 residues. In germline, CDR1 is SGDLS, CDR2 YYNGEE. This CDR3 is CASSVAGGFSYEQYF. CDR3 bases: TGTGCCAGCAGCGTAGCGGGGGGGTTCTCCTACGAGCAGTACTTC.

The chain combines TRBV5-1 with TRBJ2-7; TRBD2 might be the D (6 bases). The CDR3 is made up of 13 amino acids. The V gene lost 7 bases and the J gene lost 7 bases, with 18 bases spanning the gap. The V gene's germline CDR1 is SGHRS and CDR2 YFSETQ. DNA of the CDR3: TGCGCCAGCCACGGAGGGCCCGGATGGGAGCAGTACTTC. The encoded protein is CASHGGPGWEQYF.

Note on this clone: The sample contains more than one DNA sequence encoding this CDR3. The gene calls are TRBV28 and TRBJ1-2; D gene ambiguous. The CDR3 loop spans 12 amino acids. V was trimmed by 6 bases and J by 5 bases, leaving 10 bases between them. From germline, CDR1 is MDHEN and CDR2 SYDVKM. The CDR3, as DNA: TGTGCCAGCAGCCTAGGAGTTTATGGCTACACCTTC. It yields the protein CASSLGVYGYTF.

The chain couples TRBV5-1 to TRBJ1-3; no clear D. This CDR3 spans 15 amino acids. Trimming cost V 1 base and J 2 bases, with 10 bases left between them. Germline V gene lookup returns CDR1 SGHRS and CDR2 YFSETQ. CDR3 sequence reads: CASSLNWVAGNTIYF. CDR3 bases: TGCGCCAGCAGCTTGAATTGGGTGGCTGGAAACACCATATATTTT.

The gene calls are TRBV6-5 and TRBJ1-2, with D possibly TRBD1 on 5 matching bases. The germline gives CDR1 MNHEY, CDR2 SVGAGI. Trimming took off 5 bases at V and 4 bases at J, with 14 bases between the two ends. This CDR3 is 14 amino acids long. CDR3 DNA: TGTGCCAGCAGTGAAGAGGCGACAGCCTATGGCTACACCTTC. It specifies CASSEEATAYGYTF.

This chain links TRBV5-1 with TRBJ1-2; 10 bases line up with TRBD1. Per the germline V gene, CDR1 is SGHRS and CDR2 is YFSETQ. Germline trimming cut 4 bases from V and 4 bases from J; bases unmatched to any gene: 7. CDR3 length: 15 amino acids. CDR3: CASSTTGTGAYGYTF. The CDR3, as DNA: TGCGCCAGCAGCACCACCGGGACAGGGGCCTATGGCTACACCTTC.

V gene TRBV7-9 combines with J gene TRBJ2-4; 8 bases map to TRBD2. J was trimmed by 0 bases and V by 3 bases; bases with no gene match: 7. Germline values: CDR1 SEHNR, CDR2 FQNEAQ (reference sequence). This CDR3 has 17 residues. CDR3 coding DNA: TGTGCCAGCAGCTTGGGGCTAGCGGGTGGAGCCAAAAACATTCAGTACTTC. This encodes CASSLGLAGGAKNIQYF.

Details on this clone: Other DNA sequences in the same sample also yield this CDR3. The chain uses TRBV11-2 and TRBJ1-1; the match to TRBD1 covers 7 bases. J lost 1 base, V lost 5 bases, and 7 bases had no gene match. CDR1 is SGHAT, CDR2 FQNNGV, per germline. The CDR3 covers 15 residues. The CDR3 DNA sequence: TGTGCCAGCAGCCTAACCGGGACAGCGAACACTGAAGCTTTCTTT. This gives the protein CASSLTGTANTEAFF.

This clone came up a few times. This chain connects TRBV4-1 to TRBJ2-7, with 9 bases that match TRBD1. With 2 bases clipped from V and 5 bases from J, the junction kept 7 bases outside the gene matches. Germline CDR1 and CDR2: MGHRA and YSYEKL. CDR3 length equals 15 residues. CDR3 sequence: CASSQRGQGVDEQYF. CDR3 DNA: TGCGCCAGCAGCCAAAGGGGACAGGGAGTCGACGAGCAGTACTTC.

This chain links TRBV28 with TRBJ1-4; maybe TRBD1 (5 bases). Trimming removed 0 bases from V and 8 bases from J, with 7 bases in between. This CDR3 is 13 amino acids long. CDR1 is MDHEN and CDR2 is SYDVKM in the germline V gene. CDR3 sequence: CASSLWGEEKLFF. CDR3 DNA: TGTGCCAGCAGTTTATGGGGGGAGGAAAAACTGTTTTTT.

This clone was counted a few times. This may arise from a read error, as a much more abundant clone is one base away. The chain is built from TRBV6-1 and TRBJ2-3; 12 nucleotides line up with TRBD2. Germline values: CDR1 MNHNS, CDR2 SASEGT. The CDR3 sequence is 15 residues long. V lost 4 bases, J lost 4 bases, and 3 bases stayed unmatched. The CDR3 DNA reads as TGTGCCAGCAGTGGGACTAGCGGGGTCCCAGATACGCAGTATTTT. Residues: CASSGTSGVPDTQYF.

This sequence joins TRBV11-3 and TRBJ1-1; TRBD1 agrees at 12 bases. This CDR3 contains 19 residues. The junction had 18 bases not matched to a gene; V was cut back by 3 bases and J by 7 bases. Germline CDR1 and CDR2: SGHNT and YENEEA. In nucleotides, the CDR3 is TGTGCCAGCAGCTTGAGGTCGATGGGACAGGGGGCCCCTACGAGTGAAGCTTTCTTT. This encodes CASSLRSMGQGAPTSEAFF.

The table lists this clone with a few counts. The chain uses TRBV6-6 and TRBJ1-2; 9 nucleotides match TRBD1. The CDR3 length is 16 residues. V trimming: 4 bases; J trimming: 3 bases; junction bases outside the gene matches: 9. Germline V lookup: CDR1 MNHNY, CDR2 SVGAGI (reference sequence). CDR3: CASSSLGTGSYYGYTF. In nucleotides, the CDR3 is TGTGCCAGCAGTTCGTTAGGGACAGGGTCTTACTATGGCTACACCTTC.

V gene TRBV10-2 combines with J gene TRBJ2-7, with TRBD2 as a possible D gene (5 bases). Germline V CDR1 and CDR2: WSHSY, SAAADI. Deletions cut 3 bases from V and 1 base from J, with 10 bases between. This CDR3 spans 14 amino acids. CDR3 nucleotides: TGCGCCAGCAGTGATTTCCGCGGGTCCTACGAGCAGTACTTC. This translates into CASSDFRGSYEQYF.

The gene calls are TRBV11-3 and TRBJ1-3, with D possibly being TRBD1 (6 bases). Germline CDR1 and CDR2: SGHNT and YENEEA. V lost 4 bases and J 6 bases, leaving 7 bases between the germline ends. The CDR3 has 12 residues. The CDR3, as DNA: TGTGCCAGCAGCTGGACAGTAAACACCATATATTTT. Its translation is CASSWTVNTIYF.

V gene TRBV7-9 combines with J gene TRBJ2-3; D is ambiguous. Germline loops: CDR1 SEHNR, CDR2 FQNEAQ (reference sequence). This CDR3 has 15 residues. V was pared by 3 bases and J by 0 bases, with 10 bases between. CDR3 residues: CASSFRLASTDTQYF. The CDR3, as DNA: TGTGCCAGCAGCTTCCGGCTGGCTAGCACAGATACGCAGTATTTT.